This TCR beta chain was sequenced in a study of T cell responses to AZD1222 COVID-19 vaccine. Data came from immunoSEQ multiplex PCR; TCRdb stores just in-frame clones and leaves some out. The sample carries some 91,000 clones, about nine tenths recorded once. Study findings and constraints: Donor demographics were predominantly white British with a female majority; clonal diversity may be underestimated. Repertoire sampling happened only post peak T cell response. Variant regions that are unmutated are reportedly the target of nearly half of spike-specific TCRs.

This clone was detected once. Its antigen is not identified. The CDR3 is 15 residues long. V lost 4 bases to trimming and J lost 2 bases, with 12 bases between them. Germline V lookup: CDR1 SEHNR, CDR2 FQNEAQ (reference sequence). The input for sequencing was peripheral blood, taken on day 0 of AZD1222 vaccination. The V call is TRBV7-9, the J call TRBJ1-5; a possible D gene is TRBD1 (6 bases). This sequence was found in an adult in good health. The CDR3 here is CASSSQGFGNQPQHF. In DNA form, the CDR3 reads TGTGCCAGCAGCTCACAGGGTTTTGGCAATCAGCCCCAGCATTTT.